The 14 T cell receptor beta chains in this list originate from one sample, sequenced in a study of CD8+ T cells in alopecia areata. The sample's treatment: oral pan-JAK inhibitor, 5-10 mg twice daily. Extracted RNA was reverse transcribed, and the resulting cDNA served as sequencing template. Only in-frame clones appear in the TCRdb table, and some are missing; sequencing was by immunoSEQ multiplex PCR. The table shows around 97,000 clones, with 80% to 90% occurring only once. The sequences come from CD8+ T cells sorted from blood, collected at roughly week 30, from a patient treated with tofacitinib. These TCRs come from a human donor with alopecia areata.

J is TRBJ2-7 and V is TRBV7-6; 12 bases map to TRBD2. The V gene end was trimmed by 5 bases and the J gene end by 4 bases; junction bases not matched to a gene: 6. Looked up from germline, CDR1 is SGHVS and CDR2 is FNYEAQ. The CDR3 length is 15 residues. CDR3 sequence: CASSTGTSGPYEQYF. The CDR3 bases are TGTGCCAGCAGCACAGGGACTAGCGGGCCTTACGAGCAGTACTTC.

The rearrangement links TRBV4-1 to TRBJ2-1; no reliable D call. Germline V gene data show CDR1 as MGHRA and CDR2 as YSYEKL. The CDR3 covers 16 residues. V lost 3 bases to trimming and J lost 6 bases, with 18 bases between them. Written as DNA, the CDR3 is TGCGCCAGCAGCCAGGAAAATCGAGCATCCCGCAATGAGCAGTTCTTC. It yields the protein CASSQENRASRNEQFF.

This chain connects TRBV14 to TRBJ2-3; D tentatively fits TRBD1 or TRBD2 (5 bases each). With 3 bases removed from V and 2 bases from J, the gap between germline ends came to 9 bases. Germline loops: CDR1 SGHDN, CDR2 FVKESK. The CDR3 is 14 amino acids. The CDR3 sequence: CASSHEGITDTQYF. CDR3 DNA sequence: TGTGCCAGCAGCCATGAGGGGATCACAGATACGCAGTATTTT.

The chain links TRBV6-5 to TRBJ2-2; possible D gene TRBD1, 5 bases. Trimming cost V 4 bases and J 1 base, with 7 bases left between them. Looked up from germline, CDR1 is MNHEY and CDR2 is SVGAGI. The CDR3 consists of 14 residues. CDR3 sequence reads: CASSWGQNTGELFF. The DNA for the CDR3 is TGTGCCAGCAGTTGGGGCCAGAACACCGGGGAGCTGTTTTTT.

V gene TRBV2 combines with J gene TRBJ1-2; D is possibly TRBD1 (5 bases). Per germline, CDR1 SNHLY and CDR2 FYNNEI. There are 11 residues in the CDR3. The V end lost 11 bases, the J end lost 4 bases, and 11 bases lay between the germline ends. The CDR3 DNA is TGTGCCGGACCAGACAGCTATGGCTACACCTTC. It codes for CAGPDSYGYTF.

Here the CDR3 DNA reads TGTGCCAGCATTCCGGGACAGGGGCTCGTTGAAGCTTTCTTT. Translation: CASIPGQGLVEAFF. The chain employs TRBV6-1 and TRBJ1-1; TRBD1 matches 10 bases. This CDR3 contains 14 residues. Per the germline V gene, CDR1 is MNHNS and CDR2 is SASEGT. V dropped 7 bases and J dropped 7; count of bases not matched to a gene: 9.

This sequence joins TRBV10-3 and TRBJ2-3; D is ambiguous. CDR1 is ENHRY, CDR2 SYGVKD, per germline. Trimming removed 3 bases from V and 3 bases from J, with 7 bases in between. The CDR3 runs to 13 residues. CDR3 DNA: TGTGCCATCAGTGAAACTTCAACAGATACGCAGTATTTT. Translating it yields CAISETSTDTQYF.

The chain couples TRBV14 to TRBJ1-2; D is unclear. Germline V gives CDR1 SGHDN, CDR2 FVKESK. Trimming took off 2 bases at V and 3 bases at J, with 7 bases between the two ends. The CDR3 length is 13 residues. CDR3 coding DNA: TGTGCCAGCAGCCAACACGGGGACTATGGCTACACCTTC. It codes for CASSQHGDYGYTF.

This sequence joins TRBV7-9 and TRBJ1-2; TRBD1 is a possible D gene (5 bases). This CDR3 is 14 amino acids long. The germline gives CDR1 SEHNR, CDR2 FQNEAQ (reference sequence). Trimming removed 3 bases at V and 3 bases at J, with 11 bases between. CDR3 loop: CASSFGGTDYGYTF. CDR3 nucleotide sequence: TGTGCCAGCAGCTTCGGCGGGACCGACTATGGCTACACCTTC.

The CDR3 spells CAISESRREGHEQFF. The CDR3, as DNA: TGTGCCATCAGTGAGTCAAGGCGGGAGGGGCATGAGCAGTTCTTC. This chain links TRBV10-3 with TRBJ2-1, with 9 bases identical to TRBD2. Looked up from germline, CDR1 is ENHRY and CDR2 is SYGVKD. Unmatched junction bases numbered 5, after V lost 0 bases and J lost 8 bases. The CDR3 length is 15 residues.

This chain's CDR3 is CASSVASAPNYGYTF. The CDR3 DNA is TGTGCCAGCAGCGTAGCTTCGGCTCCAAACTATGGCTACACCTTC. The gene calls are TRBV9 and TRBJ1-2; D unclear. CDR1 SGDLS and CDR2 YYNGEE come from the germline V gene. This CDR3 contains 15 residues. The V end lost 0 bases, the J end lost 2 bases, and 11 bases lay between the germline ends. The full variable domain, in which reference TRBV9 and TRBJ1-2 provide the parts outside the CDR3, is DSGVTQTPKHLITATGQRVTLRCSPRSGDLSVYWYQQSLDQGLQFLIQYYNGEERAKGNILERFSAQQFPDLHSELNLSSLELGDSALYFCASSVASAPNYGYTFGSGTRLTVV.

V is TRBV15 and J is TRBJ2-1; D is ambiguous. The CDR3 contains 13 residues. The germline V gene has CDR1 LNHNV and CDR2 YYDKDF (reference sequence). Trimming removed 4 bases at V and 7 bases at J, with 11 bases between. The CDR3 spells CATSTLHTNEQFF. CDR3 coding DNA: TGTGCCACCAGCACCCTTCATACGAATGAGCAGTTCTTC. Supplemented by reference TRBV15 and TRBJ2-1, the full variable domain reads DAMVIQNPRYQVTQFGKPVTLSCSQTLNHNVMYWYQQKSSQAPKLLFHYYDKDFNNEADTPDNFQSRRPNTSFCFLDIRSPGLGDTAMYLCATSTLHTNEQFFGPGTRLTVL.

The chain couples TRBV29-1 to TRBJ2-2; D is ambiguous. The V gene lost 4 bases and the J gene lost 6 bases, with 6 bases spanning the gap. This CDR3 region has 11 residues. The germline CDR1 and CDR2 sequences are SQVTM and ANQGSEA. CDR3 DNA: TGCAGCGTTGTTTGGGCCGGGGAGCTGTTTTTT. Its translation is CSVVWAGELFF.

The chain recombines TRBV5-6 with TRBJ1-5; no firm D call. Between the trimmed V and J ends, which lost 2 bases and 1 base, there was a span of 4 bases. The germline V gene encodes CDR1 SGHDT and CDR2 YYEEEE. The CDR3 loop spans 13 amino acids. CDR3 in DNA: TGTGCCAGCAGCTTAGGGAGCAATCAGCCCCAGCATTTT. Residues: CASSLGSNQPQHF.